The rows below give T cell receptor beta chains drawn from one sample of a study of blood T cell repertoires in COVID-19. Here immunoSEQ multiplex PCR was the method, and the copy in TCRdb shows in-frame clones only, minus some. The sample lists some 120,000 clones, 90% occurring once. The specimen was peripheral blood. These TCRs come from a human donor with active COVID-19. The donor label of this sample is uncertain. The CDR3 runs from the conserved cysteine through the conserved F or W. The order of the fields is V gene, clone size, CDR3 length, D gene, J gene, CDR3 protein, CDR3 DNA. A D gene is named only where the DNA matches it firmly. A clone size is listed for some rows: how often the clone was seen (once, few, many), or a class if it is expanded.

V gene: TRBV5-4; clone size: once; CDR3 length: 13; D gene: NA; J gene: TRBJ2-3; CDR3 protein: CASRKDTTDTQYF; CDR3 DNA: TGTGCCAGCAGAAAGGACACCACAGATACGCAGTATTTT
V gene: TRBV6-5; clone size: NA; CDR3 length: 15; D gene: TRBD1; J gene: TRBJ1-4; CDR3 protein: CASRDQGVTNEKLFF; CDR3 DNA: TGTGCCAGCAGGGATCAGGGGGTTACTAATGAAAAACTGTTTTTT
V gene: TRBV11-3; clone size: NA; CDR3 length: 14; D gene: NA; J gene: TRBJ2-3; CDR3 protein: CASSLGGVADTQYF; CDR3 DNA: TGTGCCAGCAGCTTAGGCGGGGTGGCAGATACGCAGTATTTT
V gene: TRBV27; clone size: NA; CDR3 length: 13; D gene: TRBD1; J gene: TRBJ1-1; CDR3 protein: CASSVQGYTEAFF; CDR3 DNA: TGTGCCAGCAGTGTACAGGGGTACACTGAAGCTTTCTTT
V gene: TRBV24-1; clone size: NA; CDR3 length: 19; D gene: TRBD2; J gene: TRBJ2-1; CDR3 protein: CATSDLGTMGLADPDEQFF; CDR3 DNA: TGTGCCACCAGTGATTTGGGCACAATGGGACTAGCTGATCCGGATGAGCAGTTCTTC
V gene: TRBV28; clone size: NA; CDR3 length: 11; D gene: NA; J gene: TRBJ2-7; CDR3 protein: CASSLSREQYF; CDR3 DNA: TGTGCCAGCAGTTTATCGAGGGAGCAGTACTTC
V gene: TRBV30; clone size: few; CDR3 length: 13; D gene: NA; J gene: TRBJ1-4; CDR3 protein: CAWSTGINEKLFF; CDR3 DNA: TGTGCCTGGTCGACAGGAATTAATGAAAAACTGTTTTTT
V gene: TRBV30; clone size: NA; CDR3 length: 12; D gene: NA; J gene: TRBJ2-1; CDR3 protein: CAWRSTRRGQFF; CDR3 DNA: TGTGCCTGGAGATCTACCCGGAGGGGGCAGTTCTTC
V gene: TRBV5-4; clone size: once; CDR3 length: 14; D gene: NA; J gene: TRBJ2-7; CDR3 protein: CASSLARGSYEQYF; CDR3 DNA: TGTGCCAGCAGCTTGGCCAGGGGTTCCTACGAGCAGTACTTC
V gene: TRBV5-4; clone size: NA; CDR3 length: 15; D gene: TRBD2; J gene: TRBJ2-1; CDR3 protein: CASSRDYVASDEQFF; CDR3 DNA: TGTGCCAGCAGCAGGGACTATGTTGCGTCCGATGAGCAGTTCTTC
V gene: TRBV3-1/TRBV3-2; clone size: once; CDR3 length: 15; D gene: TRBD1; J gene: TRBJ2-5; CDR3 protein: CASRQQGTGHETQYF; CDR3 DNA: TGTGCCAGCAGACAGCAAGGGACAGGGCACGAGACCCAGTACTTC
V gene: TRBV7-9; clone size: NA; CDR3 length: 16; D gene: NA; J gene: TRBJ1-3; CDR3 protein: CASSDLNGGSGNTIYF; CDR3 DNA: TGTGCCAGCAGCGACCTGAACGGGGGCTCTGGAAACACCATATATTTT
V gene: TRBV30; clone size: few; CDR3 length: 13; D gene: NA; J gene: TRBJ1-5; CDR3 protein: CAASEGTKQPQHF; CDR3 DNA: TGTGCTGCCAGTGAGGGAACTAAACAGCCCCAGCATTTT
V gene: TRBV27; clone size: NA; CDR3 length: 16; D gene: NA; J gene: TRBJ1-6; CDR3 protein: CASSLGGDVRNSPLHF; CDR3 DNA: TGTGCCAGCAGTTTAGGGGGGGATGTACGGAATTCACCCCTCCACTTT
V gene: TRBV7-2; clone size: NA; CDR3 length: 16; D gene: TRBD2; J gene: TRBJ2-7; CDR3 protein: CASSFEGLAGGREQYF; CDR3 DNA: TGTGCCAGCAGCTTCGAGGGACTAGCGGGGGGAAGAGAGCAGTACTTC
V gene: TRBV7-9; clone size: NA; CDR3 length: 15; D gene: NA; J gene: TRBJ1-2; CDR3 protein: CASSGHVPANYGYTF; CDR3 DNA: TGTGCCAGCAGCGGACACGTTCCAGCCAACTATGGCTACACCTTC
V gene: TRBV6-2/TRBV6-3; clone size: NA; CDR3 length: 15; D gene: NA; J gene: TRBJ2-7; CDR3 protein: CASSYSPLGAGEQYF; CDR3 DNA: TGTGCCAGCAGTTACTCCCCCTTGGGGGCTGGCGAGCAGTACTTC
V gene: TRBV9; clone size: NA; CDR3 length: 15; D gene: NA; J gene: TRBJ1-2; CDR3 protein: CASSVAGGPNYGYTF; CDR3 DNA: TGTGCCAGCAGCGTAGCGGGGGGGCCTAACTATGGCTACACCTTC
V gene: TRBV6-5; clone size: NA; CDR3 length: 15; D gene: NA; J gene: TRBJ2-3; CDR3 protein: CASSSRTGSTDTQYF; CDR3 DNA: TGTGCCAGCAGTTCCAGAACAGGTAGCACAGATACGCAGTATTTT
V gene: TRBV5-4; clone size: NA; CDR3 length: 16; D gene: TRBD2; J gene: TRBJ2-7; CDR3 protein: CASSPRVAGTTYEQYF; CDR3 DNA: TGTGCCAGCAGCCCGAGGGTAGCGGGGACCACCTACGAGCAGTACTTC
V gene: TRBV4-3; clone size: few; CDR3 length: 16; D gene: NA; J gene: TRBJ1-3; CDR3 protein: CASSQVSVYGGNTIYF; CDR3 DNA: TGCGCCAGCAGCCAAGTGAGCGTTTACGGTGGAAACACCATATATTTT
V gene: TRBV7-6; clone size: NA; CDR3 length: 15; D gene: NA; J gene: TRBJ2-6; CDR3 protein: CASSPSPSGANVLTF; CDR3 DNA: TGTGCCAGCAGCCCGTCCCCCTCTGGGGCCAACGTCCTGACTTTC
V gene: TRBV18; clone size: NA; CDR3 length: 14; D gene: TRBD2; J gene: TRBJ2-1; CDR3 protein: CASSRTSAYNEQFF; CDR3 DNA: TGTGCCAGCTCCCGGACTAGCGCCTACAATGAGCAGTTCTTC
V gene: TRBV6-5; clone size: once; CDR3 length: 14; D gene: NA; J gene: TRBJ1-5; CDR3 protein: CASSYGSGNQPQHF; CDR3 DNA: TGTGCCAGCAGTTACGGATCGGGGAATCAGCCCCAGCATTTT
V gene: TRBV20-1; clone size: NA; CDR3 length: 14; D gene: NA; J gene: TRBJ1-4; CDR3 protein: CSASHPGMEEKLFF; CDR3 DNA: TGCAGTGCTAGTCATCCAGGGATGGAGGAAAAACTGTTTTTT
V gene: TRBV14; clone size: NA; CDR3 length: 16; D gene: NA; J gene: TRBJ1-6; CDR3 protein: CASSQDREVYNSPLHF; CDR3 DNA: TGTGCCAGCAGCCAAGATCGGGAGGTCTATAATTCACCCCTCCACTTT
V gene: TRBV19; clone size: NA; CDR3 length: 13; D gene: NA; J gene: TRBJ2-7; CDR3 protein: CASSRDTQLGQYF; CDR3 DNA: TGTGCCAGTAGTAGGGACACCCAGCTTGGGCAGTACTTC
V gene: TRBV5-1; clone size: NA; CDR3 length: 16; D gene: TRBD2; J gene: TRBJ2-3; CDR3 protein: CASSLGTGGPSDTQYF; CDR3 DNA: TGCGCCAGCAGCTTGGGCACGGGGGGGCCGTCAGATACGCAGTATTTT
V gene: TRBV9; clone size: NA; CDR3 length: 17; D gene: NA; J gene: TRBJ1-1; CDR3 protein: CASSAYSLVKDRSEAFF; CDR3 DNA: TGTGCCAGCAGCGCCTACTCGCTCGTTAAAGACAGGTCGGAAGCTTTCTTT
V gene: TRBV5-1; clone size: NA; CDR3 length: 13; D gene: TRBD1; J gene: TRBJ1-5; CDR3 protein: CASRTGPNQPQHF; CDR3 DNA: TGCGCCAGCCGGACAGGCCCCAATCAGCCCCAGCATTTT
V gene: TRBV6-2/TRBV6-3; clone size: NA; CDR3 length: 15; D gene: TRBD1; J gene: TRBJ2-7; CDR3 protein: CASSTRDRLPYEQYF; CDR3 DNA: TGTGCCAGCAGTACCCGGGACAGGCTCCCCTACGAGCAGTACTTC
V gene: TRBV5-8; clone size: NA; CDR3 length: 17; D gene: NA; J gene: TRBJ2-5; CDR3 protein: CASSLEGLGQGGETQYF; CDR3 DNA: TGTGCCAGCAGCTTGGAAGGCTTAGGGCAGGGTGGAGAGACCCAGTACTTC
V gene: TRBV15; clone size: NA; CDR3 length: 12; D gene: NA; J gene: TRBJ2-7; CDR3 protein: CATSTGVWEQYF; CDR3 DNA: TGTGCCACCAGCACCGGAGTGTGGGAGCAGTACTTC
V gene: TRBV9; clone size: NA; CDR3 length: 15; D gene: TRBD1; J gene: TRBJ2-3; CDR3 protein: CASSRRQGDTDTQYF; CDR3 DNA: TGTGCCAGCAGTCGTAGACAGGGGGACACAGATACGCAGTATTTT
V gene: TRBV25-1; clone size: NA; CDR3 length: 16; D gene: NA; J gene: TRBJ1-4; CDR3 protein: CASSEFGGLRNEKLFF; CDR3 DNA: TGTGCCAGCAGTGAATTCGGAGGGTTGAGAAATGAAAAACTGTTTTTT
V gene: TRBV7-9; clone size: NA; CDR3 length: 12; D gene: NA; J gene: TRBJ2-2; CDR3 protein: CASRGPSGELFF; CDR3 DNA: TGTGCCAGCAGGGGCCCCAGCGGGGAGCTGTTTTTT
V gene: TRBV7-6; clone size: once; CDR3 length: 15; D gene: TRBD1; J gene: TRBJ1-5; CDR3 protein: CASSGGQGSNQPQHF; CDR3 DNA: TGTGCCAGCAGCGGGGGACAGGGGAGCAATCAGCCCCAGCATTTT
V gene: TRBV3-1/TRBV3-2; clone size: NA; CDR3 length: 18; D gene: NA; J gene: TRBJ2-6; CDR3 protein: CASSQAQANPSGANVLTF; CDR3 DNA: TGTGCCAGCAGCCAAGCCCAGGCAAATCCCTCTGGGGCCAACGTCCTGACTTTC